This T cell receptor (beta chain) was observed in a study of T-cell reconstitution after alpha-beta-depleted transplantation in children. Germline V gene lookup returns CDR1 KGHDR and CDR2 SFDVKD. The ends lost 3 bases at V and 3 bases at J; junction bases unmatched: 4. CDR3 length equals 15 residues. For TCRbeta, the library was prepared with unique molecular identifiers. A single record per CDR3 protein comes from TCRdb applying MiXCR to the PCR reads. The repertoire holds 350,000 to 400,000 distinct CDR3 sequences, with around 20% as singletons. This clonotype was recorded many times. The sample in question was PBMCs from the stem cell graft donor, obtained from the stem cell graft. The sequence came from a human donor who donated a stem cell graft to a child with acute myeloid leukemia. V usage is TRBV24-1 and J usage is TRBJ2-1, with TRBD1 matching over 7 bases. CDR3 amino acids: CATSDLDRDYNEQFF. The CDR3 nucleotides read TGTGCCACCAGTGATCTCGACAGGGACTACAATGAGCAGTTCTTC.